This T cell receptor (beta chain) was identified during a study of T cell changes during pregnancy in multiple sclerosis. This CDR3 comprises 18 residues. Trimming took 3 bases from V and 3 from J, leaving 21 bases between them. From germline, CDR1 is SGHRS and CDR2 YFSETQ. Assay: immunoSEQ multiplex PCR; the TCRdb copy retains only in-frame clones and omits some. The sample holds approximately 60,000 clones; about 91% are singletons and the top ten take approximately 0.9%. The rearrangement links TRBV5-1 to TRBJ2-2; tentative D call: TRBD2 (5 bases). This sequence was found in a female donor with multiple sclerosis, enrolled in a pregnancy study. The sample in question was peripheral blood, obtained before pregnancy. The CDR3 loop is CASSWETRQTSYTGELFF. In DNA form, the CDR3 reads TGCGCCAGCAGCTGGGAGACCCGGCAGACATCGTACACCGGGGAGCTGTTTTTT. Complete variable domain (other parts from reference TRBV5-1 and TRBJ2-2): KAGVTQTPRYLIKTRGQQVTLSCSPISGHRSVSWYQQTPGQGLQFLFEYFSETQRNKGNFPGRFSGRQFSNSRSEMNVSTLELGDSALYLCASSWETRQTSYTGELFFGEGSRLTVL.